Following are 3 T cell receptor beta chains from one sample sequenced in a study of blood T cell repertoires in COVID-19. The data were produced by immunoSEQ multiplex PCR, yet TCRdb's version contains in-frame clones alone and is incomplete. The sample lists just over 150,000 clones, approximately 91% occurring once. The sample was peripheral blood. These receptors originate from a woman between 65 and 79 years old with acute or convalescent COVID-19.

The V and J genes are TRBV12-2 and TRBJ2-2; TRBD2, the D gene given by the table, was not confirmed from the DNA. TRBV12-2 is designated a pseudogene. The length of the CDR3 is 15 residues. CDR3 amino acids: CASRLDRGYTGELFF. CDR3 DNA sequence: TGTGCAAGTCGCTTAGATCGAGGGTACACCGGGGAGCTGTTTTTT.

About this clone itself: Other DNA sequences from this sample encode an identical CDR3 as well. The chain links TRBV7-2 to TRBJ2-5; TRBD2 might be the D (7 bases). The germline V gene has CDR1 SGHTA and CDR2 FQGNSA. CDR3 length equals 14 residues. V was shortened by 6 bases and J by 4 bases, with 15 bases between the two germline ends. The CDR3 DNA sequence: TGTGCCAGCAGTAGGGGGGGTGGACGAGAGACCCAGTACTTC. As protein: CASSRGGGRETQYF.

The chain combines TRBV10-3 with TRBJ2-1; D gene ambiguous. Germline V lookup: CDR1 ENHRY, CDR2 SYGVKD. V was trimmed by 8 bases and J by 0 bases, leaving 14 bases between them. The CDR3 runs 15 residues. CDR3 sequence: CAIQPSPLSYNEQFF. The CDR3 DNA follows: TGTGCCATCCAACCCAGTCCCCTCTCCTACAATGAGCAGTTCTTC.